This TCR beta chain was captured in a study of PD-1 blockade in classical Hodgkin lymphoma. CDR1 and CDR2 from the germline V gene are SGHTA and FQGNSA. The CDR3 runs 13 residues. V was trimmed by 4 bases and J by 5 bases, leaving 12 bases between them. Using immunoSEQ multiplex PCR, the repertoire was profiled, and TCRdb retains in-frame clones only, with some absent. This table holds some 150,000 clones, less than 80% found once. The patients all showed relapse after autologous stem cell transplantation, while their brentuximab vedotin exposure varied. This material consisted of peripheral blood mononuclear cells (PBMCs), taken before the second cycle of nivolumab. The clonotype was recovered from a human donor with classical Hodgkin lymphoma. The chain links TRBV7-2 to TRBJ2-7; D is perhaps TRBD1 or TRBD2 (5 bases each). This chain's CDR3 is CASSWETDDEQYF. Here the CDR3 DNA reads TGTGCCAGCAGCTGGGAGACAGACGACGAGCAGTACTTC.